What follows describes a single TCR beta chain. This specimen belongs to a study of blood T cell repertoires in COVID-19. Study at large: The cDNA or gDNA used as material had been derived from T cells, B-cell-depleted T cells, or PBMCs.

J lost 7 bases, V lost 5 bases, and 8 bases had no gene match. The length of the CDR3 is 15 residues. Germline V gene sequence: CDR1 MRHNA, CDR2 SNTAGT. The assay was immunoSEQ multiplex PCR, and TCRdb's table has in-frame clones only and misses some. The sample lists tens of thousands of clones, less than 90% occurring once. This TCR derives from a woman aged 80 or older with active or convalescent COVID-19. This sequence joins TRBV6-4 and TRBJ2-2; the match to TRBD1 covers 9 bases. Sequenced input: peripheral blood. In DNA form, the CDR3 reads TGTGCCAGCAGTCCCGGGACAGGGACGCTCGGGGAGCTGTTTTTT. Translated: CASSPGTGTLGELFF.